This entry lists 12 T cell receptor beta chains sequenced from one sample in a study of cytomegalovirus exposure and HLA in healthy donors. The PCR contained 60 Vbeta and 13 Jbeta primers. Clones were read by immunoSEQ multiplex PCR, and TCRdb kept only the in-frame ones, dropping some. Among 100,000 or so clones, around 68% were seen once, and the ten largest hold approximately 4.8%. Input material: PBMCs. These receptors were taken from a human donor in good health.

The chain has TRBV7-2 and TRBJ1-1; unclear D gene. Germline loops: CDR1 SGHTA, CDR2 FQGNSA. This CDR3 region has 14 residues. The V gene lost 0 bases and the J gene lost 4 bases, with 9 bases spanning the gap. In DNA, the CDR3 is TGTGCCAGCAGCTTAGCCCGGGGAGCCACTGAAGCTTTCTTT. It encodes CASSLARGATEAFF.

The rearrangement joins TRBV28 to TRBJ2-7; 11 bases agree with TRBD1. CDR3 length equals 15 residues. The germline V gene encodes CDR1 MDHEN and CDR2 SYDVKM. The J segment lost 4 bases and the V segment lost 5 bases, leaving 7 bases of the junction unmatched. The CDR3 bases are TGTGCCAGCAGTCCTTATGGACAGGGGGCGTACGAGCAGTACTTC. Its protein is CASSPYGQGAYEQYF.

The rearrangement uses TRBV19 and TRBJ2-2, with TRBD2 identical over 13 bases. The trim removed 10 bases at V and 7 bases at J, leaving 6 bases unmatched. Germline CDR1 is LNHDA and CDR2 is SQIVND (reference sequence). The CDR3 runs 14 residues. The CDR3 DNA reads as TGTGCCACCGGACTAGCGGGAGTGGGCGGGGAGCTGTTTTTT. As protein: CATGLAGVGGELFF.

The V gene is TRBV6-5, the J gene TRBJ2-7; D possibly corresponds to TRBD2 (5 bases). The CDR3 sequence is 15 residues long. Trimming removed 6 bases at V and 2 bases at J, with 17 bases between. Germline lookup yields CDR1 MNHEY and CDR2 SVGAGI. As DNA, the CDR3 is TGTGCCAGCAGGCCCGGGATAGCTGTTGCCTACGAGCAGTACTTC. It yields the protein CASRPGIAVAYEQYF.

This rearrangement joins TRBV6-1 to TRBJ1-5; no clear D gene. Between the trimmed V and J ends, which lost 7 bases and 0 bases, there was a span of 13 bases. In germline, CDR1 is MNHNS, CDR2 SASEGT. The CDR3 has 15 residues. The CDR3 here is CASMKGGNSNQPQHF. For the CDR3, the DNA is TGTGCCAGCATGAAAGGAGGGAATAGCAATCAGCCCCAGCATTTT.

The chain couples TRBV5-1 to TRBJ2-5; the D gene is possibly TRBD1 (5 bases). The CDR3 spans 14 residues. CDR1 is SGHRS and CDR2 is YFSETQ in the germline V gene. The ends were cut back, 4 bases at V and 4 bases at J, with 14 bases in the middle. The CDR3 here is CASSPRQGGETQYF. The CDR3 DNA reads TGCGCCAGCAGCCCAAGGCAGGGTGGAGAGACCCAGTACTTC.

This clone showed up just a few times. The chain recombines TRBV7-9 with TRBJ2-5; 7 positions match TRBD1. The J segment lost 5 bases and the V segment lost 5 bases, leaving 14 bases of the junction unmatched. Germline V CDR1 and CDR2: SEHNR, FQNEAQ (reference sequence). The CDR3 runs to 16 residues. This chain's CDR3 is CASSPTASRGSETQYF. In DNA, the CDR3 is TGTGCCAGCAGCCCTACAGCAAGCAGGGGGAGTGAGACCCAGTACTTC.

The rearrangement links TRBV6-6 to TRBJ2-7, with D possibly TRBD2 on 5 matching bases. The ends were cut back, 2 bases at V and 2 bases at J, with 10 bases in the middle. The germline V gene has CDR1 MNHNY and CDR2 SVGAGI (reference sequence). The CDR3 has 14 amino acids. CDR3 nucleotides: TGTGCCAGCAGTTACGGGTTCGGGACCTACGAGCAGTACTTC. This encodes CASSYGFGTYEQYF.

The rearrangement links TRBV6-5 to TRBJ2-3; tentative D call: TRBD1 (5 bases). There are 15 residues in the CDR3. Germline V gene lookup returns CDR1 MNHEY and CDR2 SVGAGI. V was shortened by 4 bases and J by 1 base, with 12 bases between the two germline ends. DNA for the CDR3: TGTGCCAGCAGTTCCGTTGGGGCGGGCACAGATACGCAGTATTTT. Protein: CASSSVGAGTDTQYF.

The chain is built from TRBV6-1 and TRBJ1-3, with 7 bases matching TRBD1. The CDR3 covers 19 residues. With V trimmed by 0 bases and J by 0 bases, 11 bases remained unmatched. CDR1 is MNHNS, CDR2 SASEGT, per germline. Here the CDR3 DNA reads TGTGCCAGCAGTGAAGCGCTTTGGGACAGTCTAAGCTCTGGAAACACCATATATTTT. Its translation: CASSEALWDSLSSGNTIYF.

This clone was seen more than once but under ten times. In nucleotides, the CDR3 is TGCGCCAGCAGCCAAGGGGCGGGGACTAGCGGCACAGATACGCAGTATTTT. Amino acids: CASSQGAGTSGTDTQYF. The chain carries TRBV4-1 and TRBJ2-3; 10 nucleotides line up with TRBD2. The CDR3 spans 17 residues. From germline, CDR1 is MGHRA and CDR2 YSYEKL. With V trimmed by 1 base and J by 1 base, 5 bases remained unmatched.

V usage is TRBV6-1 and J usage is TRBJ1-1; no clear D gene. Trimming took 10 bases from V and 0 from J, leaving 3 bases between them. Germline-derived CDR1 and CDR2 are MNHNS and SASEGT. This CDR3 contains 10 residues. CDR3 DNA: TGTGCCATCATGAACACTGAAGCTTTCTTT. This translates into CAIMNTEAFF.